Listed here are 10 T cell receptor beta chains from one sample, sequenced in a study of blood T cells in healthy people across ages. Through a sample-barcoded 5' primer and a J-beta primer mix, a second PCR was run for roughly 7 to 11 cycles. TCRdb passed the 5' RACE reads through MiXCR, listing each CDR3 protein once. Here the sample spans 1.8 million or so distinct CDR3 sequences, about 39% being singletons. Sequenced sample: blood. These receptor sequences come from a human donor in good health.

This clonotype was seen a handful of times. The V and J genes are TRBV4-3 and TRBJ2-3; maybe TRBD2 (7 bases). The V and J ends lost 4 bases and 14 bases respectively, with 19 bases between them. Germline lookup yields CDR1 LGHNA and CDR2 YSLEER. The CDR3 has 13 amino acids. CDR3 region: CASSPLRGAPPYF. In nucleotides, the CDR3 is TGCGCCAGCAGCCCATTACGGGGGGCTCCGCCGTATTTT.

CDR3 bases: TGTGCCACCAGTGACCCGCTTACAGGGGGCGCGAAAGAGACCCAGTACTTC. Translated, it gives CATSDPLTGGAKETQYF. The chain recombines TRBV24-1 with TRBJ2-5; 9 bases are shared with TRBD1. The CDR3 covers 17 residues. Germline V gives CDR1 KGHDR, CDR2 SFDVKD. V shed 4 bases, J shed 3 bases, and the junction held 11 bases outside the gene matches.

The chain couples TRBV12-3 or TRBV12-4 to TRBJ1-1; D remains ambiguous. The CDR3 totals 15 residues. Between the trimmed V and J ends, which lost 6 bases and 5 bases, there was a span of 19 bases. For the CDR3, the DNA is TGTGCCAGCAGCCGTAGGGCCACCGGGAATACTGAAGCTTTCTTT. Translation gives CASSRRATGNTEAFF.

The rearrangement links TRBV21-1 to TRBJ2-5. TRBV21-1 is a documented pseudogene. The CDR3 extends over 13 amino acids. CDR3 sequence reads: CASSKGREETQYF. The CDR3 DNA sequence: TGTGCCAGCAGTAAAGGGCGGGAAGAGACCCAGTACTTC.

The J gene is TRBJ2-2, the V gene TRBV4-2; D ambiguous. V was trimmed by 2 bases and J by 7 bases, leaving 5 bases between them. CDR1 is LGHNA, CDR2 YNFKEQ, per germline. This CDR3 is built from 12 residues. For the CDR3, the DNA is TGTGCCAGCAGCCAATTGGACGGGGAGCTGTTTTTT. This encodes CASSQLDGELFF.

This clonotype showed up just a few times. This chain joins TRBV5-1 and TRBJ2-7, with D maybe TRBD1 (7 bases). The CDR3 sequence is 14 residues long. Germline V lookup: CDR1 SGHRS, CDR2 YFSETQ. Trimming shortened V by 4 bases and J by 7 bases, and 18 bases separated the two germline ends. CDR3 in amino acids: CASSPVEGAGEQYF. The CDR3 bases are TGCGCCAGCAGCCCGGTGGAGGGGGCTGGGGAGCAGTACTTC. Based on the CDR3 plus reference TRBV5-1 and TRBJ2-7, the full variable domain is KAGVTQTPRYLIKTRGQQVTLSCSPISGHRSVSWYQQTPGQGLQFLFEYFSETQRNKGNFPGRFSGRQFSNSRSEMNVSTLELGDSALYLCASSPVEGAGEQYFGPGTRLTVT.

This clonotype was detected a few times. The V gene is TRBV5-4, the J gene TRBJ1-6; D ambiguous. Germline V gene lookup returns CDR1 SGHNT and CDR2 YYREEE (reference sequence). V lost 0 bases and J lost 7, with 11 bases in between. CDR3 length: 15 amino acids. As DNA, the CDR3 is TGTGCCAGCAGCTTGGATCCCGGCAAGAATTCACCCCTCCACTTT. It translates to CASSLDPGKNSPLHF.

The chain has TRBV9 and TRBJ2-7, with TRBD1 as a possible D gene (6 bases). Germline CDR1 and CDR2: SGDLS and YYNGEE. Deletions cut 4 bases from V and 1 base from J, with 24 bases between. The CDR3 sequence is 18 residues long. Here the CDR3 DNA reads TGTGCCAGCAGCTCCCCGGCAGAAGGTCTCAGGGGATCCTACGAGCAGTACTTC. This encodes CASSSPAEGLRGSYEQYF.

This chain connects TRBV12-3 or TRBV12-4 to TRBJ1-2; tentative D call: TRBD1 (5 bases). The V gene lost 1 base and the J gene lost 4 bases, with 10 bases spanning the gap. The CDR3 loop spans 14 amino acids. The CDR3 DNA reads as TGTGCCAGCAGTTTAGGCGGGGCTCTCTATGGCTACACCTTC. Translation gives CASSLGGALYGYTF.

This clonotype was seen only a few times. The genes are TRBV11-3 and TRBJ1-2, with D tentatively TRBD1 (6 bases). Germline loops: CDR1 SGHNT, CDR2 YENEEA. The CDR3 runs 14 residues. Trimming cost V 5 bases and J 4 bases, with 14 bases left between them. CDR3: CASSPTTGIYGYTF. The CDR3 region has the DNA TGTGCCAGCAGCCCAACAACAGGGATCTATGGCTACACCTTC.